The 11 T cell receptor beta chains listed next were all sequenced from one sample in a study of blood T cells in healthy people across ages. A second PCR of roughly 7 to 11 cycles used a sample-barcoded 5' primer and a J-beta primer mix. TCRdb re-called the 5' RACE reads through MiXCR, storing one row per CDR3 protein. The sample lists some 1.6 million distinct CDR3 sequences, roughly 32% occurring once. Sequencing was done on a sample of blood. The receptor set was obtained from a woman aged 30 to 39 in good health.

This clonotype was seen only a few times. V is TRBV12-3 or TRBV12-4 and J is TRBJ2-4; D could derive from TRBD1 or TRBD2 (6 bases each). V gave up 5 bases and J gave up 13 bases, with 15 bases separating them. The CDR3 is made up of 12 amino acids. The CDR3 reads CASSPGGLGQYF. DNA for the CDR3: TGTGCCAGCAGTCCCGGGGGCTTGGGGCAGTACTTC.

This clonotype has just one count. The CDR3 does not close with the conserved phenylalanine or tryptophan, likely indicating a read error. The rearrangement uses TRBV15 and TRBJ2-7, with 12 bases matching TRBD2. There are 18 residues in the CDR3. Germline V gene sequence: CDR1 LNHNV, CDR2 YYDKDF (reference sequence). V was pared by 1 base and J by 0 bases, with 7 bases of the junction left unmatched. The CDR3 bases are TGTGCCACCAGCAGAGCCCTGGGACTAGCGGGTTTCTCCTACGAGCAGTACTTG. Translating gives CATSRALGLAGFSYEQYL.

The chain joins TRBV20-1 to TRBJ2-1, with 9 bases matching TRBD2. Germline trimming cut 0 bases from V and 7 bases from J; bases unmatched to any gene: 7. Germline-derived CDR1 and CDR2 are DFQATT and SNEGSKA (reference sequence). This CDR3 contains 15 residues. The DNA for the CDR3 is TGCAGTGCTAGAGAGGGAGCGGGAGGTTGGAATGAGCAGTTCTTC. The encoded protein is CSAREGAGGWNEQFF.

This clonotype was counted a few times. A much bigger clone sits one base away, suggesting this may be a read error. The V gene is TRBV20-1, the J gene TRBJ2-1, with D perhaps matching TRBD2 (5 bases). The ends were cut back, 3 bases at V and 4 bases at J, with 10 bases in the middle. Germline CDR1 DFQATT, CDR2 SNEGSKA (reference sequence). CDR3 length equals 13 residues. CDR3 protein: CSARWRAYNEQFF. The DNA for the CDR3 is TGCAGTGCTAGGTGGCGGGCTTACAATGAGCAGTTCTTC.

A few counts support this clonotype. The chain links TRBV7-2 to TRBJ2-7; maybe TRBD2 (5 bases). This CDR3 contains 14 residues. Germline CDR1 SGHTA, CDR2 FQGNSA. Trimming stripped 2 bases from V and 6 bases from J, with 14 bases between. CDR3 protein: CASSLRRGSSEQYF. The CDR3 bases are TGTGCCAGCAGCTTACGTCGAGGGAGTAGCGAGCAGTACTTC.

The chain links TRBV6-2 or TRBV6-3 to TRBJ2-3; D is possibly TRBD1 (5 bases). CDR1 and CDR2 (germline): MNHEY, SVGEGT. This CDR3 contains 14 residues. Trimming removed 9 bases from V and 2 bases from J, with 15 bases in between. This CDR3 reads CASLQDAATDTQYF. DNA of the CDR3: TGTGCCAGTCTACAGGATGCGGCCACAGATACGCAGTATTTT.

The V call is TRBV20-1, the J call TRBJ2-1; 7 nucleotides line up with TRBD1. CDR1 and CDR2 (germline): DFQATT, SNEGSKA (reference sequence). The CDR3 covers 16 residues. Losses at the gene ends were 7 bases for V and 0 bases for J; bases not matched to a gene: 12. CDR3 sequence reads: CSVEDRTRSSYNEQFF. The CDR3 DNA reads TGCAGTGTTGAGGACAGGACGCGATCCTCCTACAATGAGCAGTTCTTC.

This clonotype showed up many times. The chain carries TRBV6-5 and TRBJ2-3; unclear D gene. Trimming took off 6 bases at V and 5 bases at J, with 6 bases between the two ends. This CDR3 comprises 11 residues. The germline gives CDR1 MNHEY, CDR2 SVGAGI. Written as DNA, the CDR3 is TGTGCCAGCAGGAAACAAGATACGCAGTATTTT. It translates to CASRKQDTQYF.

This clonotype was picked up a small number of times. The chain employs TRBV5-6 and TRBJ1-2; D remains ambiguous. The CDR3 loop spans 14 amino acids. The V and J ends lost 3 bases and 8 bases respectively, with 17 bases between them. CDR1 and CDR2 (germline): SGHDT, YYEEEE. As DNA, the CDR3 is TGTGCCAGCAGCTCGTCCGGTATTTCCTTCGGCTACACCTTC. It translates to CASSSSGISFGYTF.

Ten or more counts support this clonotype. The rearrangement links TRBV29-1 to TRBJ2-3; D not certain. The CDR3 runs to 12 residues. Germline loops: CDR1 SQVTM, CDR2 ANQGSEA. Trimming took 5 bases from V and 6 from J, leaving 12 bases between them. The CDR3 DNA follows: TGCAGCGTTCTCCAATCCTCGGATACGCAGTATTTT. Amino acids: CSVLQSSDTQYF.

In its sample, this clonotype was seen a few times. The CDR3 here is CSAIGSPSSTDTQYF. CDR3 coding DNA: TGCAGTGCTATTGGCTCACCGTCTAGCACAGATACGCAGTATTTT. The genes are TRBV20-1 and TRBJ2-3; D not certain. The CDR3 extends over 15 amino acids. Germline V gene lookup returns CDR1 DFQATT and CDR2 SNEGSKA (reference sequence). V was trimmed by 4 bases and J by 0 bases, leaving 14 bases between them.